This TCR beta chain was observed in a study of T cell clonality in common variable immunodeficiency. Broader study findings: Common variable immunodeficiency TCR beta sequences reportedly had fewer deletions and N-nucleotide insertions. Patient heterogeneity in the CVID cohort limited correlations between repertoire features and clinical complications.

Both groups were predominantly of Caucasian heritage. Equal genomic DNA amounts from CVID and control samples were sequenced. Profiling relied on immunoSEQ multiplex PCR, and the TCRdb table lists in-frame clones only, not all of them. The table records 40,000 or so clones without singletons, the ten largest covering 2.5% to 3.5%. The CDR3 sequence is 14 residues long. With 2 bases removed from V and 2 bases from J, the gap between germline ends came to 10 bases. Germline assignment: CDR1 MDHEN and CDR2 SYDVKM. This clone showed up many times. Its antigen is unidentified. The CDR3 extends 3 residues past the end of the read, so its final part is completed from the germline J gene.

The specimen sequenced was peripheral blood mononuclear cells. This clonotype was obtained from a person aged 18 to 75 in good health. The chain is built from TRBV28 and TRBJ2-7, with no clear D. This chain's CDR3 is CASSLGLEPYEQYF. The CDR3 bases that were read are TGTGCCAGCAGTTTAGGTTTAGAGCCCTACGAG. Combining the CDR3 with reference TRBV28 and TRBJ2-7 gives the whole variable domain DVKVTQSSRYLVKRTGEKVFLECVQDMDHENMFWYRQDPGLGLRLIYFSYDVKMKEKGDIPEGYSVSREKKERFSLILESASTNQTSMYLCASSLGLEPYEQYFGPGTRLTVT.